These 20 T cell receptor beta chains were sequenced from one sample in a study of shared clonotypes between healthy human individuals. Data came from immunoSEQ multiplex PCR; TCRdb stores just in-frame clones and leaves some out. The sample holds roughly 2 million clones; 95% are singletons and the top ten take around 0.13%. Sequencing used naive CD4+ T cells sorted from blood. Stated subset: CD45RA+ positively selected. All receptors come from a man aged 18 to 30 in good health.

The chain's CDR3 is CASSTTAGGHYEQYF. In DNA, the CDR3 is TGTGCCAGCTCCACAACGGCAGGGGGCCACTACGAGCAGTACTTC. The V gene is TRBV18, the J gene TRBJ2-7; the match to TRBD1 covers 8 bases. J gave up 3 bases and V 6 bases, and 10 bases lay outside the gene matches. Germline CDR1 and CDR2: KGHSH and LQKENI. This CDR3 comprises 15 residues.

The rearrangement links TRBV30 to TRBJ1-2, with 7 bases identical to TRBD1. CDR3 length: 14 amino acids. V lost 4 bases, J lost 2 bases, and 7 bases stayed unmatched. CDR1 GTSNPN and CDR2 SVGIG come from the germline V gene (reference sequence). The CDR3 DNA reads TGTGCCTGGAATCCTTTGGGACAGAACTATGGCTACACCTTC. It translates to CAWNPLGQNYGYTF.

The chain links TRBV6-5 to TRBJ2-7; tentatively, D is TRBD2 (5 bases). The V gene's germline CDR1 is MNHEY and CDR2 SVGAGI. V lost 6 bases and J lost 11, with 11 bases in between. The CDR3 is 10 residues long. For the CDR3, the DNA is TGTGCCAGCAGAGAAAAGGGAGAGTACTTC. This sequence encodes CASREKGEYF.

This rearrangement joins TRBV6-1 to TRBJ2-7; no firm D call. V gave up 1 base and J gave up 2 bases, with 9 bases separating them. Germline CDR1 is MNHNS and CDR2 is SASEGT. This CDR3 has 14 residues. The CDR3 loop is CASSEDASTYEQYF. The CDR3 DNA reads TGTGCCAGCAGTGAAGATGCTTCAACCTACGAGCAGTACTTC.

This rearrangement joins TRBV11-2 to TRBJ2-5; D gene uncertain. V was cut by 5 bases and J by 1 base, with 8 bases left in between. This CDR3 is 13 amino acids long. From germline, CDR1 is SGHAT and CDR2 FQNNGV. The CDR3 nucleotides are TGTGCCAGCAGCGTTGGTCTCCAAGAGACCCAGTACTTC. Protein product: CASSVGLQETQYF.

In this sample, this clone turned up once. The J gene is TRBJ2-1, the V gene TRBV7-2, with 12 bases that match TRBD2. Germline trimming cut 5 bases from V and 7 bases from J; bases unmatched to any gene: 18. The CDR3 contains 19 residues. Germline V gene sequence: CDR1 SGHTA, CDR2 FQGNSA. CDR3 sequence: CASSPRPRLAGAGGNEQFF. In nucleotides, the CDR3 is TGTGCCAGCAGCCCCAGACCGAGACTAGCGGGAGCTGGAGGGAATGAGCAGTTCTTC.

The chain is built from TRBV5-1 and TRBJ2-3; 15 bases are shared with TRBD2. Germline lookup yields CDR1 SGHRS and CDR2 YFSETQ. The junction had 5 bases not matched to a gene; V was cut back by 0 bases and J by 6 bases. The CDR3 has 17 amino acids. The DNA for the CDR3 is TGCGCCAGCAGCTTGGTAGGGACTAGCGGGGGGATTGATACGCAGTATTTT. This gives the protein CASSLVGTSGGIDTQYF.

This clone came up once. V and J are TRBV5-1 and TRBJ2-3; perhaps TRBD1 as D (6 bases). V shed 3 bases and J shed 5 bases, with 16 bases lying between them. From germline, CDR1 is SGHRS and CDR2 YFSETQ. The CDR3 covers 15 residues. The CDR3 sequence is CASSSQTTGRDTQYF. As DNA, the CDR3 is TGCGCCAGCAGCTCCCAAACTACAGGGCGAGATACGCAGTATTTT.

The V call is TRBV10-3, the J call TRBJ1-5, with D uncertain. There are 14 residues in the CDR3. With 3 bases removed from V and 7 bases from J, the gap between germline ends came to 13 bases. Germline loops: CDR1 ENHRY, CDR2 SYGVKD. The CDR3 is CAISEIWEGQPQHF. The CDR3, as DNA: TGTGCCATCAGTGAAATCTGGGAAGGGCAGCCCCAGCATTTT.

This clone appeared once. This specimen includes other DNA sequences encoding the same CDR3. This CDR3 reads CASSLTGGGETQYF. The CDR3 nucleotides are TGTGCCAGCAGCTTAACAGGGGGCGGGGAGACCCAGTACTTC. The chain uses TRBV5-4 and TRBJ2-5; TRBD1 matches 9 bases. Germline V gives CDR1 SGHNT, CDR2 YYREEE (reference sequence). V lost 2 bases, J lost 5 bases, and 4 bases stayed unmatched. The CDR3 length is 14 residues.

The chain links TRBV30 to TRBJ2-7; D unresolved. V was shortened by 4 bases and J by 0 bases, with 13 bases between the two germline ends. The V gene's germline CDR1 is GTSNPN and CDR2 SVGIG (reference sequence). The CDR3 extends over 14 amino acids. CDR3 in amino acids: CAWKPEDISYEQYF. CDR3 DNA: TGTGCCTGGAAACCCGAGGATATCTCCTACGAGCAGTACTTC.

The CDR3 spells CSAGYEDTQYF. CDR3 nucleotides: TGCAGTGCTGGGTACGAAGATACGCAGTATTTT. The V and J genes are TRBV20-1 and TRBJ2-3; D gene uncertain. Trimming left V 5 bases short and J 5 bases short, with 8 bases between. This CDR3 region has 11 residues. Germline V lookup: CDR1 DFQATT, CDR2 SNEGSKA (reference sequence).

V usage is TRBV5-4 and J usage is TRBJ2-2, with 12 bases fitting TRBD2. J lost 0 bases, V lost 4 bases, and 7 bases had no gene match. The germline gives CDR1 SGHNT, CDR2 YYREEE (reference sequence). This CDR3 is 18 amino acids long. CDR3 bases: TGTGCCAGCAGCCCTAGACTAGCGGGGGCATCGAACACCGGGGAGCTGTTTTTT. It encodes CASSPRLAGASNTGELFF.

V usage is TRBV12-5 and J usage is TRBJ2-7, with D unresolved. Germline V gives CDR1 LGHNT, CDR2 FRNRAP. Deletions cut 0 bases from V and 2 bases from J, with 14 bases between. This CDR3 comprises 16 residues. CDR3 residues: CASGLVPPHGTYEQYF. CDR3 sequence (DNA): TGTGCTAGTGGTTTGGTCCCCCCACACGGAACCTACGAGCAGTACTTC.

The J gene is TRBJ2-7, the V gene TRBV6-1; 7 bases match TRBD1. Germline CDR1 and CDR2: MNHNS and SASEGT. CDR3 length: 14 residues. The J segment lost 0 bases and the V segment lost 7 bases, leaving 6 bases of the junction unmatched. CDR3 nucleotides: TGTGCCAGCATCAGGGGGTTGAACTCCTACGAGCAGTACTTC. This gives the protein CASIRGLNSYEQYF.

The chain combines TRBV11-3 with TRBJ2-1; 7 nucleotides line up with TRBD2. J lost 7 bases, V lost 3 bases, and 6 bases had no gene match. The germline gives CDR1 SGHNT, CDR2 YENEEA. The CDR3 loop spans 14 amino acids. The CDR3 is CASSLGGVVNEQFF. Here the CDR3 DNA reads TGTGCCAGCAGCTTGGGAGGGGTAGTGAATGAGCAGTTCTTC.

The chain carries TRBV19 and TRBJ1-4; tentatively, D is TRBD1 (6 bases). There are 15 residues in the CDR3. V shed 5 bases and J shed 7 bases, with 17 bases lying between them. Per the germline V gene, CDR1 is LNHDA and CDR2 is SQIVND (reference sequence). CDR3 region: CASSVAQGRLEKLFF. The CDR3 DNA is TGTGCCAGTAGTGTGGCACAGGGACGACTTGAAAAACTGTTTTTT.

V is TRBV7-2 and J is TRBJ1-5; a weak D match, TRBD1 (6 bases). Germline CDR1 is SGHTA and CDR2 is FQGNSA. The CDR3 contains 15 residues. The germline V and J ends were trimmed by 4 bases and 0 bases, with 10 bases remaining between them. The CDR3 coding sequence is TGTGCCAGCAGCTCAAGGGACAATAGCAATCAGCCCCAGCATTTT. It encodes CASSSRDNSNQPQHF.

This rearrangement joins TRBV5-5 to TRBJ1-5; D might be TRBD1 (5 bases). Germline CDR1 SGHKS, CDR2 YYEKEE (reference sequence). This CDR3 contains 16 residues. The V end lost 1 base, the J end lost 5 bases, and 16 bases lay between the germline ends. The CDR3 coding sequence is TGTGCCAGCAGCTTGTCAGGGCAGGGATATCATCAGCCCCAGCATTTT. This translates into CASSLSGQGYHQPQHF.

This chain connects TRBV5-4 to TRBJ2-2; TRBD1 aligns across 9 bases. The CDR3 sequence is 14 residues long. The J segment lost 5 bases and the V segment lost 4 bases, leaving 3 bases of the junction unmatched. Germline loops: CDR1 SGHNT, CDR2 YYREEE (reference sequence). The CDR3 coding sequence is TGTGCCAGCAGCCCGGGACAGGGTACCGGGGAGCTGTTTTTT. Amino acids: CASSPGQGTGELFF.